The entry below describes one T cell receptor beta chain. The record originates from a study of blood T cell repertoires in COVID-19. TCRdb's copy holds only in-frame clones and misses some; the assay was immunoSEQ multiplex PCR. Of some 73,000 clones in the sample, about 86% were seen once. The V segment lost 1 base and the J segment 4 bases; nucleotides outside the gene matches: 12. Germline V lookup: CDR1 MNHEY, CDR2 SMNVEV (reference sequence). The CDR3 extends over 18 amino acids. V and J are TRBV27 and TRBJ1-5; 8 bases agree with TRBD1. The sequence was collected from a human donor in a cohort sampled during active COVID-19. Material for sequencing was peripheral blood. CDR3 in DNA: TGTGCCAGCAGTTTATGGGTCGAGGGGACAGGAGCGAATCAGCCCCAGCATTTT. Its protein is CASSLWVEGTGANQPQHF.